The source of this T cell receptor (beta chain) is a study of shared clonotypes between healthy human individuals. Across the study: Researchers assigned three CD4 naive, three CD4 memory, two CD8 naive and one CD8 memory plate to each donor. Study conclusions and caveats: Specimens sampled were limited to blood, with tissue repertoires likely differing.

A note on this clone: Antigen: not known.

Naive CD4+ cells were CD45RA-selected; the remaining cells were memory. Sequenced by immunoSEQ multiplex PCR; TCRdb stores in-frame clones only, minus some. The table includes around 2.1 million clones, approximately 96% detected once. The CDR3 spans 14 residues. Trimming took off 3 bases at V and 0 bases at J, with 8 bases between the two ends. Looked up from germline, CDR1 is MDHEN and CDR2 is SYDVKM. Sequenced input: naive CD4+ T cells sorted from blood. Subset described: CD45RA+ positively selected. V usage is TRBV28 and J usage is TRBJ1-1; D unresolved. This TCR came from a man between 18 and 29 years old in good health. This chain's CDR3 is CASSFPLLNTEAFF. CDR3 nucleotide sequence: TGTGCCAGCAGTTTCCCACTCTTGAACACTGAAGCTTTCTTT.